Listed below are T cell receptor beta chains from one sample, sequenced in a study of T cells in Graves' hyperthyroidism and ophthalmopathy. TCRdb reprocessed the multiplex PCR reads with MiXCR, giving one entry per CDR3 protein. The sample shows some 400,000 distinct CDR3 sequences, over 15% of them seen only once. Sequenced sample: blood. All receptors come from a woman between 18 and 29 years old with Graves' hyperthyroidism. CDR3s include the opening cysteine and the closing phenylalanine or tryptophan. D genes are given only for firm matches. Clone size appears in some rows only: once, few, many, or a class for an expanded clone.

V gene: TRBV4-1; clone size: many; D gene: TRBD2; J gene: TRBJ2-5; CDR3 protein: CASSHTGLAASQETQYF; CDR3 DNA: TGCGCCAGCAGCCACACAGGACTAGCGGCTTCCCAAGAGACCCAGTACTTC
V gene: TRBV6-5; clone size: many; D gene: NA; J gene: TRBJ1-2; CDR3 protein: CASSSRYGYTF; CDR3 DNA: TGTGCCAGCAGTTCACGATATGGCTACACCTTC
V gene: TRBV6-4; clone size: few; D gene: NA; J gene: TRBJ2-3; CDR3 protein: CASSDSAGGSTDTQYF; CDR3 DNA: TGTGCCAGCAGTGACTCGGCGGGTGGGAGCACAGATACGCAGTATTTT
V gene: TRBV30; clone size: many; D gene: NA; J gene: TRBJ1-1; CDR3 protein: CAWKDPFGRRPESFF; CDR3 DNA: TGTGCCTGGAAGGACCCCTTTGGACGGCGGCCGGAGTCTTTCTTT
V gene: TRBV6-1; clone size: many; D gene: TRBD1; J gene: TRBJ2-7; CDR3 protein: CASSDGTGSYEQYF; CDR3 DNA: TGTGCCAGCAGTGACGGGACAGGGTCTTACGAGCAGTACTTC
V gene: TRBV24-1; clone size: NA; D gene: TRBD1; J gene: TRBJ1-1; CDR3 protein: CASSWVGGTGSTEAFF; CDR3 DNA: TGTGCCAGCAGTTGGGTAGGGGGGACAGGGTCCACTGAAGCTTTCTTT
V gene: TRBV4-1; clone size: many; D gene: NA; J gene: TRBJ1-2; CDR3 protein: CASSQLQGYGYTF; CDR3 DNA: TGCGCCAGCAGCCAACTACAAGGCTATGGCTACACCTTC
V gene: TRBV30; clone size: NA; D gene: NA; J gene: TRBJ2-3; CDR3 protein: CAWSVRRGAFTDTQYF; CDR3 DNA: TGTGCCTGGAGTGTACGACGGGGGGCGTTCACAGATACGCAGTATTTT
V gene: TRBV20-1; clone size: many; D gene: NA; J gene: TRBJ1-5; CDR3 protein: CSSYRDAGQPQHF; CDR3 DNA: TGCAGTTCCTACCGGGACGCGGGTCAGCCCCAGCATTTT
V gene: TRBV4-1; clone size: NA; D gene: TRBD1; J gene: TRBJ1-2; CDR3 protein: CASSQTRQGSYTF; CDR3 DNA: TGCGCCAGCAGCCAAACCCGACAGGGAAGCTACACCTTC
V gene: TRBV6-1; clone size: many; D gene: TRBD1; J gene: TRBJ1-5; CDR3 protein: CASSGDSSNQPQHF; CDR3 DNA: TGTGCCAGCAGTGGGGACAGTAGCAATCAGCCCCAGCATTTT
V gene: TRBV20-1; clone size: many; D gene: NA; J gene: TRBJ2-6; CDR3 protein: CSARDHSYTSSGANVLTF; CDR3 DNA: TGCAGTGCTAGAGATCACTCGTACACATCCTCTGGGGCCAACGTCCTGACTTTC
V gene: TRBV5-1; clone size: many; D gene: NA; J gene: TRBJ2-7; CDR3 protein: CASSFTGEGTYEQYF; CDR3 DNA: TGCGCCAGCAGCTTCACAGGGGAGGGGACCTACGAGCAGTACTTC
V gene: TRBV7-8; clone size: many; D gene: TRBD1; J gene: TRBJ1-1; CDR3 protein: CASSLVRQGSAFF; CDR3 DNA: TGTGCCAGCAGCTTAGTCCGACAGGGGTCGGCTTTCTTT
V gene: TRBV29-1; clone size: NA; D gene: NA; J gene: TRBJ1-1; CDR3 protein: CSVNAGSTGTEAFF; CDR3 DNA: TGCAGCGTAAATGCGGGGTCAACGGGCACTGAAGCTTTCTTT
V gene: TRBV9; clone size: few; D gene: TRBD1; J gene: TRBJ2-7; CDR3 protein: CASSVGPDRVYEQYF; CDR3 DNA: TGTGCCAGCAGCGTTGGTCCTGACAGGGTCTACGAGCAGTACTTC